This paragraph covers one T cell receptor beta chain sequence. Its matching antigen is unknown. The data were taken from a study of T cell responses to AZD1222 COVID-19 vaccine. Study outcomes and limitations: Donors were largely white British and mainly female; clonal diversity was possibly underestimated. Only after the peak T cell response were repertoires sampled. Only a handful of people who got AZD1222 tested seropositive at baseline.

The V and J ends lost 2 bases and 0 bases, in that order; junction bases with no gene match: 2. CDR1 SGHTS and CDR2 YDEGEE come from the germline V gene. CDR3 size: 15 residues. The method was immunoSEQ multiplex PCR; TCRdb's version includes in-frame clones alone and lacks a portion of them. This sample has around 100,000 clones; around 90% occur once, and the top ten carry about 2%. The origin of this receptor is an adult in good health. The rearrangement uses TRBV5-8 and TRBJ1-2; 9 bases align to TRBD1. Here the sequenced sample was peripheral blood, taken on day 0 of AZD1222 vaccination. The CDR3 DNA sequence: TGTGCCAGCAGCTTCCGGGACAGGGCTAACTATGGCTACACCTTC. It is translated as CASSFRDRANYGYTF.